Following are 28 T cell receptor beta chains from one sample sequenced in a study of CD8+ T cells in alopecia areata. Treatment specified: oral pan-JAK inhibitor, 5-10 mg twice daily. Extracted RNA was reverse transcribed, and the resulting cDNA served as sequencing template. The table came from immunoSEQ multiplex PCR; TCRdb's copy has only in-frame clones and leaves some out. Among 150,000 to 200,000 clones listed, 58% were seen once. Specimen: CD4+ T cells sorted from blood, collected at approximately week 60, from a patient treated with tofacitinib. These receptors all come from a human donor with alopecia areata.

The chain employs TRBV29-1 and TRBJ2-1, with 10 nucleotides matching TRBD2. V lost 7 bases and J lost 6; bases outside the gene matches: 6. CDR1 is SQVTM, CDR2 ANQGSEA, per germline. CDR3 length: 13 residues. This CDR3 reads CSALAGAANEQFF. The CDR3 DNA follows: TGCAGCGCCCTAGCGGGGGCCGCCAATGAGCAGTTCTTC.

The chain joins TRBV5-1 to TRBJ1-5, with no clear D. Trimming took off 0 bases at V and 4 bases at J, with 8 bases between the two ends. This CDR3 has 14 amino acids. Germline assignment: CDR1 SGHRS and CDR2 YFSETQ. In DNA form, the CDR3 reads TGCGCCAGCAGCTTGGGGCAACCAAATCAGCCCCAGCATTTT. Its translation is CASSLGQPNQPQHF. The whole variable domain, filled in from reference TRBV5-1 and TRBJ1-5, reads KAGVTQTPRYLIKTRGQQVTLSCSPISGHRSVSWYQQTPGQGLQFLFEYFSETQRNKGNFPGRFSGRQFSNSRSEMNVSTLELGDSALYLCASSLGQPNQPQHFGDGTRLSIL.

The sample holds one count of this clone. The chain couples TRBV11-3 to TRBJ2-6; TRBD2 is a possible D gene (6 bases). V was clipped by 4 bases and J by 3 bases, with 10 bases between them. Germline CDR1 and CDR2: SGHNT and YENEEA. This CDR3 has 15 amino acids. The CDR3 here is CASSSRGGGANVLTF. The CDR3 DNA follows: TGTGCCAGCAGCTCTCGGGGAGGTGGGGCCAACGTCCTGACTTTC.

The chain is built from TRBV11-2 and TRBJ1-3; tentative D call: TRBD1 (5 bases). The CDR3 is 14 residues long. Germline CDR1 reads SGHAT; CDR2 reads FQNNGV. The V end was cut by 8 bases, the J end by 4 bases, with 15 bases between. Here the CDR3 reads CASSLGGGGNTIYF. Here the CDR3 DNA reads TGTGCCAGCTCCCTGGGGGGAGGCGGAAACACCATATATTTT.

The chain has TRBV5-1 and TRBJ2-7, with no clear D. The CDR3 is 13 amino acids. Between the trimmed V and J ends, which lost 1 base and 5 bases, there was a span of 10 bases. The germline V gene has CDR1 SGHRS and CDR2 YFSETQ. As DNA, the CDR3 is TGCGCCAGCAGCTTGCCTACAACCAACGAGCAGTACTTC. Translation gives CASSLPTTNEQYF.

The V gene is TRBV12-5, the J gene TRBJ1-6, with D tentatively TRBD1 (5 bases). The CDR3 is 13 amino acids. From germline, CDR1 is LGHNT and CDR2 FRNRAP. With 7 bases removed from V and 9 bases from J, the gap between germline ends came to 13 bases. The CDR3 sequence: CASASERGSPLHF. As DNA, the CDR3 is TGTGCTAGTGCCAGCGAGAGGGGTTCACCCCTCCACTTT.

The rearrangement joins TRBV7-2 to TRBJ1-1, with D possibly TRBD1 on 6 matching bases. Germline CDR1 is SGHTA and CDR2 is FQGNSA. The CDR3 extends over 14 amino acids. Trimming took off 6 bases at V and 0 bases at J, with 11 bases between the two ends. The CDR3 region has the DNA TGTGCCAGCAGACTGACAGGAGTGAACACTGAAGCTTTCTTT. Its protein is CASRLTGVNTEAFF.

This clone has just a few counts. The V and J genes are TRBV6-5 and TRBJ1-2; D possibly corresponds to TRBD1 (6 bases). Trimming shortened V by 5 bases and J by 2 bases, and 15 bases separated the two germline ends. This CDR3 region has 15 residues. Looked up from germline, CDR1 is MNHEY and CDR2 is SVGAGI. Written as DNA, the CDR3 is TGTGCCAGCAGTATGACAACAGGGATGAACTATGGCTACACCTTC. It yields the protein CASSMTTGMNYGYTF.

The chain employs TRBV10-3 and TRBJ2-7; a possible D gene is TRBD1 (5 bases). Germline V lookup: CDR1 ENHRY, CDR2 SYGVKD. The CDR3 length is 14 residues. Trimming removed 0 bases at V and 5 bases at J, with 11 bases between. CDR3 nucleotide sequence: TGTGCCATCAGTGAGTCGACAGACCTTAACGAGCAGTACTTC. Translating gives CAISESTDLNEQYF.

The J gene is TRBJ2-1, the V gene TRBV9; D uncertain. CDR1 is SGDLS, CDR2 YYNGEE, per germline. V lost 1 base to trimming and J lost 7 bases, with 3 bases between them. There are 11 residues in the CDR3. In DNA form, the CDR3 reads TGTGCCAGCAGCGTATATAATGAGCAGTTCTTC. This gives the protein CASSVYNEQFF. Full variable domain (rest looked up from reference TRBV9 and TRBJ2-1): DSGVTQTPKHLITATGQRVTLRCSPRSGDLSVYWYQQSLDQGLQFLIQYYNGEERAKGNILERFSAQQFPDLHSELNLSSLELGDSALYFCASSVYNEQFFGPGTRLTVL.

This clone was picked up a small number of times. V usage is TRBV5-6 and J usage is TRBJ2-5; maybe TRBD1 (5 bases). The germline gives CDR1 SGHDT, CDR2 YYEEEE. Trimming left V 4 bases short and J 5 bases short, with 12 bases between. This CDR3 is 13 amino acids long. The CDR3 loop is CASSTRAGETQYF. For the CDR3, the DNA is TGTGCCAGCAGCACCAGGGCAGGGGAGACCCAGTACTTC.

This clone occurred a few times. The chain recombines TRBV30 with TRBJ2-5; D is perhaps TRBD2 (5 bases). Germline V CDR1 and CDR2: GTSNPN, SVGIG (reference sequence). The CDR3 has 12 residues. Trimming took 2 bases from V and 2 from J, leaving 6 bases between them. CDR3 residues: CAWSSGQETQYF. Written as DNA, the CDR3 is TGTGCCTGGAGTTCGGGGCAAGAGACCCAGTACTTC.

There are a few counts of this clone. The rearrangement links TRBV29-1 to TRBJ1-2; D is undetermined. Germline V lookup: CDR1 SQVTM, CDR2 ANQGSEA. Trimming cost V 8 bases and J 8 bases, with 9 bases left between them. The CDR3 spans 9 residues. In nucleotides, the CDR3 is TGCAGCATATCGCGGGGCTACACCTTC. This encodes CSISRGYTF.

This sequence joins TRBV30 and TRBJ2-7; D is possibly TRBD1 (5 bases). Germline assignment: CDR1 GTSNPN and CDR2 SVGIG (reference sequence). The CDR3 is 14 amino acids. The V end lost 2 bases, the J end lost 3 bases, and 14 bases lay between the germline ends. This chain's CDR3 is CAWSFTGRVYEQYF. The DNA of the CDR3 is TGTGCCTGGAGTTTTACAGGAAGGGTCTACGAGCAGTACTTC.

The rearrangement links TRBV14 to TRBJ2-7; TRBD2 matches 10 bases. V was clipped by 0 bases and J by 8 bases; unmatched bases: 1. Germline loops: CDR1 SGHDN, CDR2 FVKESK. The CDR3 covers 13 residues. CDR3 in amino acids: CASSQDSGGKQYF. DNA of the CDR3: TGTGCCAGCAGCCAAGATAGCGGGGGGAAGCAGTACTTC.

The chain joins TRBV25-1 to TRBJ1-1; D is ambiguous. Germline V lookup: CDR1 MGHDK, CDR2 SYGVNS. This CDR3 has 11 residues. V was shortened by 1 base and J by 6 bases, with 3 bases between the two germline ends. CDR3: CASSESSEAFF. CDR3 bases: TGTGCCAGCAGTGAATCGTCTGAAGCTTTCTTT.

The rearrangement joins TRBV30 to TRBJ1-4; TRBD1 matches 7 bases. CDR1 is GTSNPN, CDR2 SVGIG, per germline (reference sequence). This CDR3 comprises 13 residues. The V and J ends lost 3 bases and 8 bases, in that order; junction bases with no gene match: 6. The CDR3 loop reads CAWSTGDWEKLFF. The CDR3 DNA sequence: TGTGCCTGGAGCACAGGGGATTGGGAAAAACTGTTTTTT.

CDR3 DNA sequence: TGTGCCAGCAGCTTTCAGGGGACAAGGAACTCTGGGGCCAACGTCCTGACTTTC. It specifies CASSFQGTRNSGANVLTF. The chain joins TRBV7-9 to TRBJ2-6, with D maybe TRBD1 (6 bases). The CDR3 loop spans 18 amino acids. Germline loops: CDR1 SEHNR, CDR2 FQNEAQ (reference sequence). Trimming took 3 bases from V and 0 from J, leaving 15 bases between them.

The sample holds one count of this clone. The chain links TRBV19 to TRBJ1-1; D not certain. V dropped 5 bases and J dropped 8 bases, with 9 bases sitting between them. Germline V gene data show CDR1 as LNHDA and CDR2 as SQIVND (reference sequence). The CDR3 is 11 amino acids. The CDR3 coding sequence is TGTGCCAGTAGTTGGCCTGGGGAAGCTTTCTTT. It encodes CASSWPGEAFF.

This chain connects TRBV29-1 to TRBJ2-7, with D maybe TRBD1 (6 bases). Germline V gives CDR1 SQVTM, CDR2 ANQGSEA. The CDR3 has 16 amino acids. With 6 bases removed from V and 3 bases from J, the gap between germline ends came to 24 bases. The CDR3 DNA reads as TGCAGCGTCGGAGCGAAATCCGGGACACCAGACTACGAGCAGTACTTC. As protein: CSVGAKSGTPDYEQYF.

The gene calls are TRBV5-1 and TRBJ2-2; D perhaps matches TRBD2 (5 bases). The CDR3 has 14 residues. CDR1 is SGHRS and CDR2 is YFSETQ in the germline V gene. Trimming shortened V by 0 bases and J by 7 bases, and 10 bases separated the two germline ends. The CDR3, as DNA: TGCGCCAGCAGCTTGGATCGGGCGGGCGGGGAGCTGTTTTTT. It is translated as CASSLDRAGGELFF.

The chain couples TRBV29-1 to TRBJ1-2; D might be TRBD1 (6 bases). The germline gives CDR1 SQVTM, CDR2 ANQGSEA. This CDR3 comprises 12 residues. Between the trimmed V and J ends, which lost 7 bases and 4 bases, there was a span of 13 bases. This CDR3 is CSADRQIYGYTF. The CDR3 DNA is TGCAGCGCAGACAGGCAGATCTATGGCTACACCTTC.

The chain uses TRBV30 and TRBJ2-2, with 7 bases aligning to TRBD1. Per germline, CDR1 GTSNPN and CDR2 SVGIG (reference sequence). CDR3 length equals 13 residues. J was trimmed by 7 bases and V by 8 bases; bases with no gene match: 10. CDR3 coding DNA: TGTGCCCATATGAGGGGGCGCATCGGGGAGCTGTTTTTT. Translation gives CAHMRGRIGELFF.

A few counts support this clone. This rearrangement joins TRBV5-1 to TRBJ2-5; 9 bases fit TRBD1. The CDR3 length is 14 residues. Germline assignment: CDR1 SGHRS and CDR2 YFSETQ. Trimming took 4 bases from V and 4 from J; bases not matched to a gene: 5. The CDR3 loop is CASSGTGQTETQYF. The CDR3 DNA reads as TGCGCCAGCAGCGGGACAGGGCAAACAGAGACCCAGTACTTC. The full variable domain, rest sourced from reference TRBV5-1 and TRBJ2-5, is KAGVTQTPRYLIKTRGQQVTLSCSPISGHRSVSWYQQTPGQGLQFLFEYFSETQRNKGNFPGRFSGRQFSNSRSEMNVSTLELGDSALYLCASSGTGQTETQYFGPGTRLLVL.

The chain carries TRBV9 and TRBJ1-3; tentative D call: TRBD1 (5 bases). Trimming shortened V by 0 bases and J by 3 bases, and 7 bases separated the two germline ends. The CDR3 is 14 residues long. Germline V gene data show CDR1 as SGDLS and CDR2 as YYNGEE. The CDR3 coding sequence is TGTGCCAGCAGCGTAGAGCAGGGTGGAAACACCATATATTTT. Amino acids: CASSVEQGGNTIYF.

The chain has TRBV2 and TRBJ2-3; D is tentatively TRBD1 or TRBD2 (5 bases each). This CDR3 comprises 15 residues. Germline V CDR1 and CDR2: SNHLY, FYNNEI. With 1 base removed from V and 2 bases from J, the gap between germline ends came to 10 bases. Here the CDR3 DNA reads TGTGCCAGCAGTGAAGGGGACCTTCTCACAGATACGCAGTATTTT. Its protein is CASSEGDLLTDTQYF.

This clone appeared a few times. The chain recombines TRBV5-1 with TRBJ2-2; TRBD1 agrees at 7 bases. V lost 4 bases to trimming and J lost 6 bases; unmatched junction nucleotides: 9. The CDR3 is 15 amino acids. The germline V gene has CDR1 SGHRS and CDR2 YFSETQ. The CDR3 spells CASSIATGQAGELFF. The CDR3 region has the DNA TGCGCCAGCAGCATAGCGACAGGGCAGGCCGGGGAGCTGTTTTTT.

The chain recombines TRBV25-1 with TRBJ1-1, with D unresolved. V gave up 7 bases and J gave up 1 base, with 4 bases separating them. The CDR3 totals 11 residues. CDR1 and CDR2 (germline): MGHDK, SYGVNS. CDR3 coding DNA: TGTGCCAGCACCAGGAACACTGAAGCTTTCTTT. It is translated as CASTRNTEAFF. Full variable domain (missing parts from reference TRBV25-1 and TRBJ1-1): EADIYQTPRYLVIGTGKKITLECSQTMGHDKMYWYQQDPGMELHLIHYSYGVNSTEKGDLSSESTVSRIRTEHFPLTLESARPSHTSQYLCASTRNTEAFFGQGTRLTVV.